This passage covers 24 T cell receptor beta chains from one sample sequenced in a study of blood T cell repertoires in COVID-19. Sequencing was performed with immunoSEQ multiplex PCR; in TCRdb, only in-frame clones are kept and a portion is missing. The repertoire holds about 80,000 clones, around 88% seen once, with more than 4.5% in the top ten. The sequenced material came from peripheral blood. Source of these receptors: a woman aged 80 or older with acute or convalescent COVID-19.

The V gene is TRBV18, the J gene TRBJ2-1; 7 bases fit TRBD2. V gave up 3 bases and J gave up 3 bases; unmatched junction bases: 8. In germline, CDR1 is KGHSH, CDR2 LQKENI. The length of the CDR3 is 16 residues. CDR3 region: CASSPFGLADYNEQFF. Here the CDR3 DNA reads TGTGCCAGCTCACCTTTCGGGCTAGCGGACTACAATGAGCAGTTCTTC.

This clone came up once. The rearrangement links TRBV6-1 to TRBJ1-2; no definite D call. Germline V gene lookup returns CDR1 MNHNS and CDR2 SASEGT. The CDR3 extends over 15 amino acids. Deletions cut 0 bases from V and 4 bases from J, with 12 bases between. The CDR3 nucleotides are TGTGCCAGCAGTGAAGCGGGCGTCGCGCTCTATGGCTACACCTTC. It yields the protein CASSEAGVALYGYTF.

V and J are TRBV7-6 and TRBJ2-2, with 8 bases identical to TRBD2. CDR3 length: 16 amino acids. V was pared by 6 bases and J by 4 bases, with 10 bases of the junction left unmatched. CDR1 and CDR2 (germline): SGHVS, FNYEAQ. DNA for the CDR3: TGTGCCAGCAGACTCGGGACTAGTGGGATCACCGGGGAGCTGTTTTTT. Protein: CASRLGTSGITGELFF.

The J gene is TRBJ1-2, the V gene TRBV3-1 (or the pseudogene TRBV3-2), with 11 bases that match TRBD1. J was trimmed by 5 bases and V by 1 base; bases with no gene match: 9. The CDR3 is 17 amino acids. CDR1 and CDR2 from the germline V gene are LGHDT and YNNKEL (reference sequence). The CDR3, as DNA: TGTGCCAGCAGCCAAGCACGCCCCGGGACAGGGGGGTATGGCTACACCTTC. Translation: CASSQARPGTGGYGYTF.

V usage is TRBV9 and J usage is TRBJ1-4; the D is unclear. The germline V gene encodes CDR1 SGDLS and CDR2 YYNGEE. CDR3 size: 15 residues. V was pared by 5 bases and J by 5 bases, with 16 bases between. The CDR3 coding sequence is TGTGCCAGCAGTACCCCCGGAACAGCAAATGAAAAACTGTTTTTT. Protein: CASSTPGTANEKLFF.

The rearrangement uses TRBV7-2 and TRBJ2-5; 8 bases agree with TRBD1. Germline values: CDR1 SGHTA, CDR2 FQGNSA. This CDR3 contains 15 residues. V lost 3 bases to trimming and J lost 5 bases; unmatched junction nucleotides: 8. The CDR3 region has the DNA TGTGCCAGCAGCTTTGGAGACAGGGGTCGGGAGACCCAGTACTTC. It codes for CASSFGDRGRETQYF.

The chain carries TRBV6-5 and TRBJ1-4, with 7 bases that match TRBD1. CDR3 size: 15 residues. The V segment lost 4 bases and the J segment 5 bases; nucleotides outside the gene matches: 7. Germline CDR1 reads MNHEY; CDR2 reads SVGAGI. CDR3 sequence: CASSSGTAKNEKLFF. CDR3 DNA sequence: TGTGCCAGCAGTTCAGGGACAGCCAAAAATGAAAAACTGTTTTTT.

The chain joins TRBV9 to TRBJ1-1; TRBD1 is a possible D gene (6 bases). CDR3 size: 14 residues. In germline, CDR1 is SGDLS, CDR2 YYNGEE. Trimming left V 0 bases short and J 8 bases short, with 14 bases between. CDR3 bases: TGTGCCAGCAGCGTAGTGACAGGACGTGTGGAAGCTTTCTTT. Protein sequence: CASSVVTGRVEAFF.

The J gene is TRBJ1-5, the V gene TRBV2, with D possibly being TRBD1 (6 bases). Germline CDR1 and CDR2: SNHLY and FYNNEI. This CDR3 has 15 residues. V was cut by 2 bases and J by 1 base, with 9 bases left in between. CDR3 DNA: TGTGCCAGCAGTGAAAGGGGGGGCAGCAATCAGCCCCAGCATTTT. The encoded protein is CASSERGGSNQPQHF.

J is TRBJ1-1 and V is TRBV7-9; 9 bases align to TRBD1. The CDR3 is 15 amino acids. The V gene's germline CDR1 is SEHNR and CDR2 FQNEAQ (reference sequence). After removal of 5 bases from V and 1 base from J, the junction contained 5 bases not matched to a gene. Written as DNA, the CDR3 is TGTGCCAGCAGCGCGACGGACAGGGGGAACACTGAAGCTTTCTTT. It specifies CASSATDRGNTEAFF. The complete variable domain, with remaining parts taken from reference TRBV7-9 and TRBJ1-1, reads DTGVSQNPRHKITKRGQNVTFRCDPISEHNRLYWYRQTLGQGPEFLTYFQNEAQLEKSRLLSDRFSAERPKGSFSTLEIQRTEQGDSAMYLCASSATDRGNTEAFFGQGTRLTVV.

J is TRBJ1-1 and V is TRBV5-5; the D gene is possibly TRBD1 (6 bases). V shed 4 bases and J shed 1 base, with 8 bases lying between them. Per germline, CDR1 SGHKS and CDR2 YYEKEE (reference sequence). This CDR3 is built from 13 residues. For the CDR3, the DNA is TGTGCCAGCAGCCCACAGGGGAACACTGAAGCTTTCTTT. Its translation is CASSPQGNTEAFF.

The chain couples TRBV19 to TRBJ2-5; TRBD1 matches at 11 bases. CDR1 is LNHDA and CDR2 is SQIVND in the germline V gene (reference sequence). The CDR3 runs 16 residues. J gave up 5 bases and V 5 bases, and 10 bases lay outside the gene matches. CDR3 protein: CASSPGQGAVWETQYF. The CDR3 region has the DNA TGTGCCAGTAGTCCCGGACAGGGGGCTGTGTGGGAGACCCAGTACTTC.

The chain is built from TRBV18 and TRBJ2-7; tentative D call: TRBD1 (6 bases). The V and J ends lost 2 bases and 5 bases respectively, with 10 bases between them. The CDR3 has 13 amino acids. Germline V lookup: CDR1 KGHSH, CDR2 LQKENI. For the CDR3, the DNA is TGTGCCAGCTCACCATCTGGACAGCACGAGCAGTACTTC. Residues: CASSPSGQHEQYF.

The CDR3 DNA follows: TGCGCCAGCAGCCAAGTCACGTCGAGCTCTGGGGCCAACGTCCTGACTTTC. It encodes CASSQVTSSSGANVLTF. The chain links TRBV4-3 to TRBJ2-6; D call uncertain. Trimming took off 1 base at V and 0 bases at J, with 10 bases between the two ends. Germline V gives CDR1 LGHNA, CDR2 YSLEER. The CDR3 loop spans 17 amino acids.

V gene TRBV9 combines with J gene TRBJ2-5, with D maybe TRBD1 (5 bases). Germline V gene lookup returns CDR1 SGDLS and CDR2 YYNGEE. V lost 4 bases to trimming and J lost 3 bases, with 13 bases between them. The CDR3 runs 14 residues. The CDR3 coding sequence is TGTGCCAGCAGCCCCCGTGGGGCAAAAGAGACCCAGTACTTC. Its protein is CASSPRGAKETQYF.

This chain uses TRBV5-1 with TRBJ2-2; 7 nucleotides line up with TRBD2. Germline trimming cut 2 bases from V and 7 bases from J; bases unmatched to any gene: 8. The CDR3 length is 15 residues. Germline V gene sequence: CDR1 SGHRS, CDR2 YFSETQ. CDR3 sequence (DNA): TGCGCCAGCAGCTTACTGGCGGGAGTGGGCGGGGAGCTGTTTTTT. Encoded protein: CASSLLAGVGGELFF.

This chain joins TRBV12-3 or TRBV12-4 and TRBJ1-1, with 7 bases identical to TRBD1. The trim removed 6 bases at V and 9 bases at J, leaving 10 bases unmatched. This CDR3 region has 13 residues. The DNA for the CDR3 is TGTGCCAGCAGCGAGACAGGGATTTCTCAAGCTTTCTTT. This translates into CASSETGISQAFF.

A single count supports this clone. CDR3 region: CASSLNGDSTEAFF. The CDR3 DNA reads TGTGCCAGCAGCTTAAATGGGGACTCCACTGAAGCTTTCTTT. This chain links TRBV7-6 with TRBJ1-1; tentative D call: TRBD1 (5 bases). The V end was cut by 2 bases, the J end by 4 bases, with 11 bases between. CDR3 length: 14 amino acids. Germline V gene data show CDR1 as SGHVS and CDR2 as FNYEAQ.

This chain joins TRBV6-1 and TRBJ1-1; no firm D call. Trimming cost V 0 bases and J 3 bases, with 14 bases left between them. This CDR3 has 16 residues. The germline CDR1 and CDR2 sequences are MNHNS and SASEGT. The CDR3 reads CASSEAVGRGDTEAFF. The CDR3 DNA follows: TGTGCCAGCAGTGAAGCGGTAGGGAGAGGAGACACTGAAGCTTTCTTT.

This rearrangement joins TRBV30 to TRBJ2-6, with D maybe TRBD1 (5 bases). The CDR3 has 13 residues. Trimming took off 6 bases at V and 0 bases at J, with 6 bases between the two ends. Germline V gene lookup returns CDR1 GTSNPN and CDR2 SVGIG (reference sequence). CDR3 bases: TGTGCCTGCACAGGCTCTGGGGCCAACGTCCTGACTTTC. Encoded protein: CACTGSGANVLTF.

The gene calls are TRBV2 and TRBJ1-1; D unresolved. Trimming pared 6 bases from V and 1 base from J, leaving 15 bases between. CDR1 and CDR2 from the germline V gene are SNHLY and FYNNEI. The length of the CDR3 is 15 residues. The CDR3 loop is CASSPDSGANTEAFF. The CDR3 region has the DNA TGTGCCAGCAGCCCAGATAGCGGAGCGAACACTGAAGCTTTCTTT.

The CDR3: CASSPPDRVNYGYTF. CDR3 sequence (DNA): TGTGCCAGCAGTCCCCCGGACAGGGTTAACTATGGCTACACCTTC. The chain uses TRBV28 and TRBJ1-2; 8 bases are a match to TRBD1. V shed 5 bases, J shed 1 base, and the junction held 6 bases outside the gene matches. The CDR3 has 15 residues. CDR1 and CDR2 (germline): MDHEN, SYDVKM.

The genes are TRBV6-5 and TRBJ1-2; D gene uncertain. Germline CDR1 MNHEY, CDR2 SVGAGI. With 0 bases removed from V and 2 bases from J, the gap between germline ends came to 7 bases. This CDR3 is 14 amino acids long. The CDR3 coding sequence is TGTGCCAGCAGTTACTCCTACCTAAACTATGGCTACACCTTC. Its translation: CASSYSYLNYGYTF.

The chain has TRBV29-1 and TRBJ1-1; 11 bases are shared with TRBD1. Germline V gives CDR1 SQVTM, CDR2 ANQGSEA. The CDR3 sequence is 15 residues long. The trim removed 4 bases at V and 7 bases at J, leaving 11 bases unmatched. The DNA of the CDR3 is TGCAGCGTTGCATGGGGACAGGGGGGTAGCAGTGAAGCTTTCTTT. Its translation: CSVAWGQGGSSEAFF. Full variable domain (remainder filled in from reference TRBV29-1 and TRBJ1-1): SAVISQKPSRDICQRGTSLTIQCQVDSQVTMMFWYRQQPGQSLTLIATANQGSEATYESGFVIDKFPISRPNLTFSTLTVSNMSPEDSSIYLCSVAWGQGGSSEAFFGQGTRLTVV.